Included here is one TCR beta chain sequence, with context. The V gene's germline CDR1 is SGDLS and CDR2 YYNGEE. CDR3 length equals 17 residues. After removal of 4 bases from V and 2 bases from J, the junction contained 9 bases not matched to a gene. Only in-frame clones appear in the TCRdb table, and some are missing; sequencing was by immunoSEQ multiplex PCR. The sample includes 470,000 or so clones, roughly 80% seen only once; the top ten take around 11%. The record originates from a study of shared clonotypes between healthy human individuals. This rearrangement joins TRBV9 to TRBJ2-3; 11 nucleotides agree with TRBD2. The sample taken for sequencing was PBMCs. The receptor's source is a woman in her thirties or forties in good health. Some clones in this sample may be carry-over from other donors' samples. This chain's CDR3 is CASSPRLAGKFTDTQYF. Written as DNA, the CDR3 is TGTGCCAGCAGCCCTCGACTAGCGGGAAAATTCACAGATACGCAGTATTTT.